Following are 8 T cell receptor beta chains from one sample sequenced in a study of neurological immune-mediated disorders. TCRdb used MiXCR to reprocess the 5' RACE reads, holding one entry per CDR3 protein. The sample contains 19,000 or so distinct CDR3 sequences, 12% to 15% of which appear only once. The specimen sequenced was CD4+ T cells from blood. These receptors all stem from a woman aged 60-70 years with HTLV-1-associated myelopathy (HAM/TSP).

This clonotype qualifies as medium-sized. The V and J genes are TRBV7-8 and TRBJ2-5; D might be TRBD1 or TRBD2, each matching 5 bases. This CDR3 spans 13 amino acids. CDR1 SGHVS and CDR2 FQNEAQ come from the germline V gene. V was shortened by 3 bases and J by 5 bases, with 10 bases between the two germline ends. CDR3 bases: TGTGCCAGCAGCTTCGGGACCCAGGAGACCCAGTACTTC. Translating gives CASSFGTQETQYF. The full variable domain, rest sourced from reference TRBV7-8 and TRBJ2-5, is GAGVSQSPRYKVAKRGQDVALRCDPISGHVSLFWYQQALGQGPEFLTYFQNEAQLDKSGLPSDRFFAERPEGSVSTLKIQRTQQEDSAVYLCASSFGTQETQYFGPGTRLLVL.

Judged by abundance, this clonotype is medium-sized. In DNA form, the CDR3 reads TGCAGTGCTAGTGTATTCATCGGCTCCTACAATGAGCAGTTCTTC. This encodes CSASVFIGSYNEQFF. The V and J genes are TRBV20-1 and TRBJ2-1; D remains unclear. This CDR3 has 15 residues. The V end was cut by 3 bases, the J end by 0 bases, with 12 bases between. The germline V gene has CDR1 DFQATT and CDR2 SNEGSKA (reference sequence).

This clonotype occurred many times. The chain combines TRBV7-2 with TRBJ2-2; TRBD1 aligns across 8 bases. Trimming cost V 1 base and J 4 bases; bases outside gene matches: 2. This CDR3 is built from 15 residues. The V gene's germline CDR1 is SGHTA and CDR2 FQGNSA. The CDR3 DNA follows: TGTGCCAGCAGCTTAGGACAGGGGCCCACCGGGGAGCTGTTTTTT. Translating it yields CASSLGQGPTGELFF.

With regard to this clonotype: The junction differs from germline at one of its ends, possibly a read error. The chain uses TRBV14 and TRBJ2-1; D remains unclear. This CDR3 comprises 16 residues. Germline V gene data show CDR1 as SGHDN and CDR2 as FVKESK. For the CDR3, the DNA is TGTGCCAGCAGCACCAGGACGGATTTCTCCTACAATGAGAAGTTCTTC. Protein sequence: CASSTRTDFSYNEKFF.

This clonotype was counted ten times or more. The chain joins TRBV3-1 to TRBJ2-1; no definite D call. This CDR3 comprises 12 residues. The ends were cut back, 2 bases at V and 5 bases at J, with 4 bases in the middle. CDR1 and CDR2 (germline): LGHDT, YNNKEL (reference sequence). The CDR3 DNA reads as TGTGCCAGCAGCCAACTTCACAATGAGCAGTTCTTC. Its protein product is CASSQLHNEQFF.

This clonotype has just one count. Mismatch with germline at one junction end may stem from a read error. The rearrangement links TRBV29-1 to TRBJ2-1; 7 nucleotides line up with TRBD2. CDR1 SQVTM and CDR2 ANQGSEA come from the germline V gene. This CDR3 contains 16 residues. Here the CDR3 DNA reads TGCAGCGTTGGGGGCCCTTTTGGCGGGAGAAACAATGAGAAGATCTTC. It encodes CSVGGPFGGRNNEKIF.

This clonotype occurred many times. The V call is TRBV5-1, the J call TRBJ2-7; 9 bases are shared with TRBD1. V lost 4 bases and J lost 2; bases outside the gene matches: 10. The CDR3 covers 16 residues. The V gene's germline CDR1 is SGHRS and CDR2 YFSETQ. This CDR3 is CASSRKRTGDTYEQYF. CDR3 sequence (DNA): TGCGCCAGCAGCCGAAAGAGGACAGGGGATACCTACGAGCAGTACTTC. Full variable domain (missing parts from reference TRBV5-1 and TRBJ2-7): KAGVTQTPRYLIKTRGQQVTLSCSPISGHRSVSWYQQTPGQGLQFLFEYFSETQRNKGNFPGRFSGRQFSNSRSEMNVSTLELGDSALYLCASSRKRTGDTYEQYFGPGTRLTVT.

This clonotype is medium-sized by share. The chain uses TRBV5-1 and TRBJ1-1, with D possibly TRBD1 on 5 matching bases. The V end was cut by 1 base, the J end by 1 base, with 8 bases between. This CDR3 region has 14 residues. Germline lookup yields CDR1 SGHRS and CDR2 YFSETQ. The CDR3 sequence is CASSLYGGNTEAFF. DNA of the CDR3: TGCGCCAGCAGCTTGTATGGGGGGAACACTGAAGCTTTCTTT.